The 25 T cell receptor beta chains given below trace back to one sample, sequenced in a study of blood T cell repertoires in COVID-19. TCRdb's copy holds only in-frame clones and misses some; the assay was immunoSEQ multiplex PCR. Here the sample spans about 300,000 clones, around four fifths being singletons. The material sequenced was peripheral blood. All receptors come from a woman aged 50 to 60 with acute or convalescent COVID-19.

This chain uses TRBV24-1 with TRBJ2-1; D possibly corresponds to TRBD1 (5 bases). The CDR3 sequence is 16 residues long. Germline loops: CDR1 KGHDR, CDR2 SFDVKD. Trimming removed 8 bases from V and 5 bases from J, with 21 bases in between. This CDR3 is CATTPPSAEGDNEQFF. The CDR3, as DNA: TGTGCCACCACCCCGCCCTCCGCGGAAGGGGACAATGAGCAGTTCTTC.

Note on this clone: The identical CDR3 is also encoded by other nucleotide sequences in the sample. The V and J genes are TRBV4-1 and TRBJ2-7; TRBD2 agrees at 13 bases. This CDR3 spans 15 amino acids. The J segment lost 4 bases and the V segment lost 4 bases, leaving 4 bases of the junction unmatched. Germline V gene data show CDR1 as MGHRA and CDR2 as YSYEKL. The CDR3: CASSRTSGGAYEQYV. The CDR3 DNA reads as TGCGCCAGCAGCCGAACTAGCGGGGGGGCTTACGAGCAGTACGTC.

The rearrangement uses TRBV6-5 and TRBJ2-1; D is ambiguous. Trimming removed 2 bases at V and 5 bases at J, with 7 bases between. This CDR3 region has 13 residues. Germline loops: CDR1 MNHEY, CDR2 SVGAGI. The CDR3 spells CASSYGRNNEQFF. The CDR3 DNA sequence: TGTGCCAGCAGTTACGGCAGAAACAATGAGCAGTTCTTC.

V and J are TRBV9 and TRBJ2-1; tentative D call: TRBD2 (6 bases). In germline, CDR1 is SGDLS, CDR2 YYNGEE. V lost 5 bases, J lost 3 bases, and 12 bases lay in between. This CDR3 comprises 14 residues. The CDR3 DNA sequence: TGTGCCAGCAGTCGGGACTCCCTCTACAATGAGCAGTTCTTC. Translating gives CASSRDSLYNEQFF.

This clone was found once. This rearrangement joins TRBV29-1 to TRBJ1-1; the D is unclear. CDR1 SQVTM and CDR2 ANQGSEA come from the germline V gene. Trimming removed 7 bases from V and 1 base from J, with 13 bases in between. This CDR3 is built from 13 residues. The DNA of the CDR3 is TGCAGCGCCGGTTGGGAGAGGAACACTGAAGCTTTCTTT. Encoded protein: CSAGWERNTEAFF.

This clone occurred a few times. The rearrangement joins TRBV19 to TRBJ1-4, with unresolved D. Germline CDR1 LNHDA, CDR2 SQIVND (reference sequence). Trimming removed 11 bases at V and 0 bases at J, with 16 bases between. The CDR3 loop spans 15 amino acids. The CDR3 nucleotides are TGTGCCGCGCGGGAAACAGCCGCAACTAATGAAAAACTGTTTTTT. Translating it yields CAARETAATNEKLFF.

V usage is TRBV12-5 and J usage is TRBJ2-3, with 9 bases matching TRBD2. The CDR3 runs 15 residues. From germline, CDR1 is LGHNT and CDR2 FRNRAP. Germline trimming cut 2 bases from V and 1 base from J; bases unmatched to any gene: 1. This chain's CDR3 is CASGLTSGRTDTQYF. The CDR3 DNA reads as TGTGCTAGTGGTTTGACTAGCGGGCGCACAGATACGCAGTATTTT.

This clone was observed a few times. This chain uses TRBV28 with TRBJ1-3; D remains ambiguous. The CDR3 is 15 amino acids. V was trimmed by 1 base and J by 0 bases, leaving 7 bases between them. Germline-derived CDR1 and CDR2 are MDHEN and SYDVKM. The CDR3 reads CASSLLGSSGNTIYF. The CDR3 region has the DNA TGTGCCAGCAGTTTATTGGGGAGCTCTGGAAACACCATATATTTT.

This chain uses TRBV19 with TRBJ2-3; possibly TRBD2 for D (7 bases). CDR1 and CDR2 (germline): LNHDA, SQIVND (reference sequence). The CDR3 length is 19 residues. Trimming took off 5 bases at V and 0 bases at J, with 24 bases between the two ends. CDR3 coding DNA: TGTGCCAGTAGTCCCCCGGGTGCGGGGGCCCTATCTAGCACAGATACGCAGTATTTT. Its translation: CASSPPGAGALSSTDTQYF.

The chain combines TRBV7-9 with TRBJ1-5, with D maybe TRBD1 (5 bases). In germline, CDR1 is SEHNR, CDR2 FQNEAQ (reference sequence). This CDR3 is built from 14 residues. Trimming removed 8 bases from V and 5 bases from J, with 16 bases in between. The CDR3 region is CASGPAPGHQPQHF. CDR3 nucleotide sequence: TGTGCCAGCGGACCAGCCCCAGGGCATCAGCCCCAGCATTTT.

The V and J genes are TRBV6-4 and TRBJ1-1; tentative D call: TRBD1 (5 bases). The germline V and J ends were trimmed by 6 bases and 0 bases, with 14 bases remaining between them. CDR3 size: 15 residues. Looked up from germline, CDR1 is MRHNA and CDR2 is SNTAGT. The CDR3 loop is CASRSDSTMNTEAFF. CDR3 in DNA: TGTGCCAGCAGATCCGACAGCACGATGAACACTGAAGCTTTCTTT.

The CDR3 here is CASRDRGLGYTF. CDR3 nucleotide sequence: TGTGCCAGTAGGGACAGGGGTCTGGGCTACACCTTC. The chain carries TRBV19 and TRBJ1-2; 9 bases align to TRBD1. Germline CDR1 and CDR2: LNHDA and SQIVND (reference sequence). Unmatched junction bases numbered 4, after V lost 6 bases and J lost 8 bases. The CDR3 runs to 12 residues.

V is TRBV6-5 and J is TRBJ2-7, with 8 bases fitting TRBD2. The CDR3 runs to 14 residues. In germline, CDR1 is MNHEY, CDR2 SVGAGI. V shed 6 bases and J 4 bases; nucleotides not matched to a gene: 8. CDR3 bases: TGTGCCAGCAGCACCGGGACTAGTGATTACGAGCAGTACTTC. Translating it yields CASSTGTSDYEQYF.

The genes are TRBV24-1 and TRBJ1-1, with 11 bases aligning to TRBD1. V lost 3 bases to trimming and J lost 13 bases; unmatched junction nucleotides: 9. This CDR3 is built from 14 residues. Looked up from germline, CDR1 is KGHDR and CDR2 is SFDVKD. CDR3 region: CATSDAGTGGSIFF. The CDR3 DNA reads TGTGCCACCAGTGATGCCGGGACAGGGGGATCGATTTTCTTT.

The genes are TRBV2 and TRBJ1-1, with a tentative D call TRBD1 (6 bases). The ends were cut back, 3 bases at V and 7 bases at J, with 12 bases in the middle. CDR1 SNHLY and CDR2 FYNNEI come from the germline V gene. The CDR3 totals 13 residues. CDR3 loop: CASSEQGTDEAFF. The CDR3 DNA reads as TGTGCCAGCAGTGAGCAGGGGACGGATGAAGCTTTCTTT. Full variable domain (missing parts from reference TRBV2 and TRBJ1-1): EPEVTQTPSHQVTQMGQEVILRCVPISNHLYFYWYRQILGQKVEFLVSFYNNEISEKSEIFDDQFSVERPDGSNFTLKIRSTKLEDSAMYFCASSEQGTDEAFFGQGTRLTVV.

The chain links TRBV6-1 to TRBJ2-6, with TRBD1 as a possible D gene (6 bases). Germline V gene lookup returns CDR1 MNHNS and CDR2 SASEGT. V was trimmed by 3 bases and J by 1 base, leaving 10 bases between them. This CDR3 contains 16 residues. The CDR3 bases are TGTGCCAGCAGTGACAGGGGAACTTCTGGGGCCAACGTCCTGACTTTC. Translated, it gives CASSDRGTSGANVLTF.

This chain links TRBV3-1 (or the pseudogene TRBV3-2) with TRBJ2-5; 8 bases fit TRBD2. V lost 4 bases and J lost 6; bases outside the gene matches: 7. Germline CDR1 reads LGHDT; CDR2 reads YNNKEL (reference sequence). The CDR3 totals 14 residues. CDR3 nucleotide sequence: TGTGCCAGCAGCCCCGGGGGGGGTCGGCAGACCCAGTACTTC. It encodes CASSPGGGRQTQYF.

The V call is TRBV6-6, the J call TRBJ1-1; no definite D call. Trimming stripped 0 bases from V and 4 bases from J, with 6 bases between. The germline gives CDR1 MNHNY, CDR2 SVGAGI (reference sequence). The CDR3 covers 13 residues. CDR3 in DNA: TGTGCCAGCAGTTACTCTATGTCCACTGAAGCTTTCTTT. Residues: CASSYSMSTEAFF.

This sequence joins TRBV6-6 and TRBJ2-7; no reliable D call. Germline V gene sequence: CDR1 MNHNY, CDR2 SVGAGI (reference sequence). V lost 5 bases, J lost 6 bases, and 14 bases lay in between. CDR3 size: 13 residues. This CDR3 reads CASSVPVPGEQYF. DNA for the CDR3: TGTGCCAGCAGTGTACCTGTCCCCGGCGAGCAGTACTTC.

J is TRBJ1-1 and V is TRBV29-1, with D maybe TRBD1 (5 bases). Germline V lookup: CDR1 SQVTM, CDR2 ANQGSEA. The V gene lost 5 bases and the J gene lost 11 bases, with 18 bases spanning the gap. The length of the CDR3 is 12 residues. The CDR3 is CSVYQGSGQAFF. CDR3 nucleotide sequence: TGCAGCGTTTATCAGGGCAGTGGGCAGGCTTTCTTT.

This clone was recorded a few times. The chain recombines TRBV7-9 with TRBJ2-7, with 9 bases fitting TRBD2. J gave up 2 bases and V 4 bases, and 9 bases lay outside the gene matches. Looked up from germline, CDR1 is SEHNR and CDR2 is FQNEAQ (reference sequence). The CDR3 runs to 16 residues. CDR3 protein: CASSSERLAGPYEQYV. CDR3 nucleotide sequence: TGTGCCAGCAGCTCAGAGAGGCTAGCGGGACCCTACGAGCAGTACGTC.

As for this clone: The same CDR3 is also encoded by other DNA sequences in this sample. The genes are TRBV7-9 and TRBJ1-1; D is possibly TRBD1 (5 bases). CDR3 length equals 13 residues. Per the germline V gene, CDR1 is SEHNR and CDR2 is FQNEAQ (reference sequence). V lost 1 base and J lost 3, with 6 bases in between. CDR3 residues: CASSLEGDTEAFF. CDR3 DNA: TGTGCCAGCAGCTTAGAAGGGGACACTGAAGCTTTCTTT. Full variable domain (rest looked up from reference TRBV7-9 and TRBJ1-1): DTGVSQNPRHKITKRGQNVTFRCDPISEHNRLYWYRQTLGQGPEFLTYFQNEAQLEKSRLLSDRFSAERPKGSFSTLEIQRTEQGDSAMYLCASSLEGDTEAFFGQGTRLTVV.

V usage is TRBV7-2 and J usage is TRBJ1-1, with D hard to call. V lost 5 bases, J lost 0 bases, and 10 bases lay in between. The germline V gene encodes CDR1 SGHTA and CDR2 FQGNSA. The CDR3 runs 14 residues. CDR3 bases: TGTGCCAGCAGCCGGGAGCGCTTGAACACTGAAGCTTTCTTT. Protein: CASSRERLNTEAFF.

The sample holds a few counts of this clone. The gene calls are TRBV4-2 and TRBJ1-5; D may be TRBD1 (6 bases). CDR1 is LGHNA and CDR2 is YNFKEQ in the germline V gene. V was trimmed by 6 bases and J by 0 bases, leaving 12 bases between them. CDR3 size: 15 residues. CDR3 DNA: TGTGCCAGCAGTCTAATGGACAGTAGCAATCAGCCCCAGCATTTT. This codes for CASSLMDSSNQPQHF.

J is TRBJ2-5 and V is TRBV24-1; 7 bases are a match to TRBD1. The length of the CDR3 is 16 residues. Germline V gives CDR1 KGHDR, CDR2 SFDVKD. V shed 2 bases and J 2 bases; nucleotides not matched to a gene: 7. The CDR3 sequence: CATSDSYRGGQETQYF. Here the CDR3 DNA reads TGTGCCACCAGTGATTCTTACAGGGGTGGGCAAGAGACCCAGTACTTC.